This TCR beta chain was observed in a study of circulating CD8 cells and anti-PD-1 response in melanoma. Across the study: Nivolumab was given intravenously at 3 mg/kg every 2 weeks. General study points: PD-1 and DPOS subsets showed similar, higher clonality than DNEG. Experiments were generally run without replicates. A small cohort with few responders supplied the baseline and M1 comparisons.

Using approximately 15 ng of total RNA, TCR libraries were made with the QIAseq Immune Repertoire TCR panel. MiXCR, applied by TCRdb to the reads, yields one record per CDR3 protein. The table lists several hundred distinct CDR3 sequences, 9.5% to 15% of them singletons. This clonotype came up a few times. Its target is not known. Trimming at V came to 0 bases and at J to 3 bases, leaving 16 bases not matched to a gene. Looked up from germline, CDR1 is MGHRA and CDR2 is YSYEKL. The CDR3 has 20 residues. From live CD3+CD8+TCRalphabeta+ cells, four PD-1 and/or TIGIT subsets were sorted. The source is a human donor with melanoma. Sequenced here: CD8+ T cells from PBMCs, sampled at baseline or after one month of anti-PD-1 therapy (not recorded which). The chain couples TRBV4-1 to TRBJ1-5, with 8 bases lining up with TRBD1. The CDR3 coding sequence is TGCGCCAGCAGCCAAGACCGATGGATGGGACAGGACCATTCCAATCAGCCCCAGCATTTT. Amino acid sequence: CASSQDRWMGQDHSNQPQHF.